The text below deals with one TCR beta chain. Its antigen is still unknown. The data stem from a study of T cell responses to AZD1222 COVID-19 vaccine. Study-level points and caveats: Close to half of spike-specific TCRs reportedly recognize unmutated variant regions. CD4 TCRs associated with vaccination spanned spike, dominating at 160-218 and 743-854. It should be noted that donors were predominantly white British and more often female, and clonal diversity was possibly underestimated.

Trimming shortened V by 0 bases and J by 3 bases, and 15 bases separated the two germline ends. The CDR3 sequence is 17 residues long. From germline, CDR1 is LGHNA and CDR2 YSLEER. Produced via immunoSEQ multiplex PCR; TCRdb's table is partial and in-frame only. Of about 86,000 clones listed, around 90% were seen once; the top ten hold roughly 5%. The specimen was peripheral blood, collected 28 days after the second AZD1222 dose. The chain carries TRBV4-3 and TRBJ1-3, with D possibly TRBD1 on 6 matching bases. The sequence was collected from an adult who received the AZD1222 COVID-19 vaccine. In nucleotides, the CDR3 is TGCGCCAGCAGCCAAGATCTCGGGGGGGCCTTTGGAAACACCATATATTTT. This codes for CASSQDLGGAFGNTIYF.